What follows are 7 T cell receptor beta chains derived from one specimen sequenced in a study of cytomegalovirus exposure and HLA in healthy donors. The PCR made use of 60 Vbeta and 13 Jbeta primers. Profiling relied on immunoSEQ multiplex PCR, and the TCRdb table lists in-frame clones only, not all of them. The listing contains 150,000 to 200,000 clones. The sequencing input was PBMCs. The origin of the receptors is a woman aged 18-35 years in good health and CMV-seropositive.

V gene TRBV4-3 combines with J gene TRBJ1-3; no clear D. The CDR3 spans 13 residues. Germline V gene lookup returns CDR1 LGHNA and CDR2 YSLEER. V was cut by 1 base and J by 2 bases, with 3 bases left in between. The CDR3 coding sequence is TGCGCCAGCAGCCAAGTCGCTGGAAACACCATATATTTT. This codes for CASSQVAGNTIYF.

This chain connects TRBV7-8 to TRBJ2-1; no clear D gene. Per germline, CDR1 SGHVS and CDR2 FQNEAQ. V lost 5 bases, J lost 8 bases, and 16 bases lay in between. This CDR3 region has 14 residues. The CDR3 sequence: CASSTLSPPHEQFF. The CDR3 bases are TGTGCCAGCAGCACCCTATCACCCCCCCATGAGCAGTTCTTC. Full variable domain (rest looked up from reference TRBV7-8 and TRBJ2-1): GAGVSQSPRYKVAKRGQDVALRCDPISGHVSLFWYQQALGQGPEFLTYFQNEAQLDKSGLPSDRFFAERPEGSVSTLKIQRTQQEDSAVYLCASSTLSPPHEQFFGPGTRLTVL.

The V and J genes are TRBV4-1 and TRBJ1-2, with 12 positions matching TRBD1. The CDR3 totals 19 residues. J was trimmed by 6 bases and V by 1 base; bases with no gene match: 15. Germline V lookup: CDR1 MGHRA, CDR2 YSYEKL. This CDR3 reads CASSQVQYRDRGQEHGYTF. Here the CDR3 DNA reads TGCGCCAGCAGCCAAGTACAGTACCGGGACAGGGGGCAGGAACATGGCTACACCTTC.

V usage is TRBV6-5 and J usage is TRBJ1-1; D is possibly TRBD1 (5 bases). Germline V gene data show CDR1 as MNHEY and CDR2 as SVGAGI. This CDR3 contains 14 residues. V lost 1 base, J lost 5 bases, and 11 bases lay in between. The CDR3 here is CASSYYPGGTEAFF. The DNA for the CDR3 is TGTGCCAGCAGTTACTACCCCGGGGGTACTGAAGCTTTCTTT.

Written as DNA, the CDR3 is TGTGCCAGCAGTGATCGTTTGGGGGGAGATACGCAGTATTTT. As protein: CASSDRLGGDTQYF. The V and J genes are TRBV2 and TRBJ2-3; a weak D match, TRBD2 (6 bases). Germline V lookup: CDR1 SNHLY, CDR2 FYNNEI. CDR3 length: 14 amino acids. Trimming cost V 3 bases and J 5 bases, with 12 bases left between them.

The chain couples TRBV7-2 to TRBJ2-1; 8 nucleotides line up with TRBD2. Germline loops: CDR1 SGHTA, CDR2 FQGNSA. Unmatched junction bases numbered 10, after V lost 6 bases and J lost 6 bases. This CDR3 spans 15 amino acids. The CDR3 nucleotides are TGTGCCAGCAGTTCCGAGCGGGGGAGGGTCAATGAGCAGTTCTTC. It codes for CASSSERGRVNEQFF.

As DNA, the CDR3 is TGTGCCAGCAGTGGGGCTAGCGGGGGGGTAGGTGATACGCAGTATTTT. Amino acids: CASSGASGGVGDTQYF. V and J are TRBV6-1 and TRBJ2-3, with 12 bases fitting TRBD2. The V segment lost 4 bases and the J segment 6 bases; nucleotides outside the gene matches: 8. This CDR3 is built from 16 residues. Germline V gene lookup returns CDR1 MNHNS and CDR2 SASEGT.